Detailed here is one T cell receptor (beta chain). Use of 60 Vbeta and 13 Jbeta primers characterized the PCR. Profiling relied on immunoSEQ multiplex PCR, and the TCRdb table lists in-frame clones only, not all of them. The table shows about 62,000 clones, with about 89% occurring only once. This sample is part of a study of cytomegalovirus exposure and HLA in healthy donors. This clonotype originated in a man younger than 35 in good health and CMV-seronegative. Sequenced sample: PBMCs.

The CDR3 DNA reads as TGTGCCAGCAGCCTCCGGACAGGATCCTACGAGCAGTACTTC. Translation gives CASSLRTGSYEQYF. The genes are TRBV6-5 and TRBJ2-7; 7 nucleotides match TRBD1. V lost 6 bases to trimming and J lost 1 base; unmatched junction nucleotides: 6. The CDR3 extends over 14 amino acids. Germline CDR1 MNHEY, CDR2 SVGAGI.